These 23 T cell receptor beta chains share one sample of origin, sequenced in a study of read filtering for tumor transcriptome and immune sequencing. Molecular barcoded adaptors covering alpha/delta and beta/gamma chains were used on approximately 400 ng RNA. MiXCR, applied by TCRdb to the reads, yields one record per CDR3 protein. Among about 58,000 distinct CDR3 sequences, roughly an eighth were seen once, and the ten largest hold 16%. Specimen: a population of CD138-negative cells sorted from bone marrow. These receptors all stem from a donor at least 40 years old with multiple myeloma.

This clonotype has at least ten counts. This sequence joins TRBV4-2 and TRBJ1-5, with 7 nucleotides matching TRBD1. Germline CDR1 is LGHNA and CDR2 is YNFKEQ. J lost 3 bases, V lost 1 base, and 3 bases had no gene match. The length of the CDR3 is 15 residues. The CDR3 coding sequence is TGTGCCAGCAGCCAAGTAGACAGGGACAATCAGCCCCAGCATTTT. Translating gives CASSQVDRDNQPQHF.

As concerns this clonotype: This may arise from a read error, as a much more abundant clone is one base away. The J gene is TRBJ1-1, the V gene TRBV6-6; no definite D call. CDR1 is MNHNY and CDR2 is SVGAGI in the germline V gene (reference sequence). V lost 6 bases to trimming and J lost 5 bases, with 7 bases between them. This CDR3 spans 11 amino acids. The CDR3 DNA sequence: TGTGCCAGCAGCTGTCAAACTGAAGCTTTCTTT. Its protein product is CASSCQTEAFF.

There are a few counts of this clonotype. The chain recombines TRBV6-5 with TRBJ2-7, with D perhaps matching TRBD1 (6 bases). The CDR3 is made up of 16 amino acids. CDR1 is MNHEY and CDR2 is SVGAGI in the germline V gene. Trimming took 6 bases from V and 9 from J, leaving 27 bases between them. CDR3 sequence: CASSPPGLGGRGGQYF. CDR3 sequence (DNA): TGTGCCAGCAGCCCACCGGGCTTAGGGGGTCGTGGGGGGCAGTACTTC.

Turning to this clonotype: A much larger clone sits a single nucleotide away, making a read error possible. This chain joins TRBV20-1 and TRBJ2-6, with D perhaps matching TRBD1 (7 bases). From germline, CDR1 is DFQATT and CDR2 SNEGSKA (reference sequence). This CDR3 has 14 residues. CDR3 DNA sequence: TGCAGTGCCCCGCGGGTGGAGGGGGCCAACGTCCTGGCTTTC. This codes for CSAPRVEGANVLAF.

The chain joins TRBV4-1 to TRBJ2-7; unclear D gene. The germline V gene encodes CDR1 MGHRA and CDR2 YSYEKL. The CDR3 extends over 15 amino acids. Trimming removed 0 bases at V and 3 bases at J, with 12 bases between. In nucleotides, the CDR3 is TGCGCCAGCAGCCAAGATTGGAGCACTCTCTACGAGCAGTACTTC. It yields the protein CASSQDWSTLYEQYF.

This clonotype was picked up a small number of times. This rearrangement joins TRBV7-9 to TRBJ2-3; 10 nucleotides align to TRBD1. The ends lost 8 bases at V and 5 bases at J; junction bases unmatched: 4. Germline values: CDR1 SEHNR, CDR2 FQNEAQ (reference sequence). The CDR3 covers 13 residues. This CDR3 is CASATGGQDTQYF. The CDR3 nucleotides read TGTGCCAGCGCGACAGGGGGCCAAGATACGCAGTATTTT.

This clonotype has at least ten counts. V and J are TRBV7-2 and TRBJ1-1; D may be TRBD1 (6 bases). CDR3 length: 18 residues. The V end lost 1 base, the J end lost 0 bases, and 18 bases lay between the germline ends. Germline CDR1 reads SGHTA; CDR2 reads FQGNSA. CDR3 in DNA: TGTGCCAGCAGCTTAGTTTGGGGAAGGGGGACTATGAACACTGAAGCTTTCTTT. It translates to CASSLVWGRGTMNTEAFF. The whole variable domain, remainder taken from reference TRBV7-2 and TRBJ1-1, is GAGVSQSPSNKVTEKGKDVELRCDPISGHTALYWYRQSLGQGLEFLIYFQGNSAPDKSGLPSDRFSAERTGGSVSTLTIQRTQQEDSAVYLCASSLVWGRGTMNTEAFFGQGTRLTVV.

This clonotype was picked up a small number of times. The chain uses TRBV4-1 and TRBJ2-3, with 12 nucleotides matching TRBD2. The junction had 14 bases not matched to a gene; V was cut back by 4 bases and J by 0 bases. The CDR3 length is 20 residues. Germline CDR1 reads MGHRA; CDR2 reads YSYEKL. CDR3 region: CASSRSTSGGEPSSTDTQYF. The DNA for the CDR3 is TGCGCCAGCAGCCGATCGACTAGCGGGGGAGAGCCATCTAGCACAGATACGCAGTATTTT.

This clonotype was seen more than once but under ten times. J is TRBJ2-3 and V is TRBV24-1; possibly TRBD2 for D (7 bases). Trimming cost V 0 bases and J 5 bases, with 11 bases left between them. The CDR3 is made up of 15 amino acids. Per germline, CDR1 KGHDR and CDR2 SFDVKD. The CDR3 bases are TGTGCCACCAGTGATTTGGGGGGGGCCCAAGATACGCAGTATTTT. Encoded protein: CATSDLGGAQDTQYF.

Regarding this clonotype: A much larger clonotype is one base distant, so this may be a read error. The rearrangement joins TRBV7-9 to TRBJ1-2, with 10 bases that match TRBD1. The CDR3 is 16 residues long. Germline V gives CDR1 SEHNR, CDR2 FQNEAQ (reference sequence). Written as DNA, the CDR3 is TGTGCCAGCAGTAGTGAATTCTCCGGGACAGGGGATGGCTACGCCTTC. It codes for CASSSEFSGTGDGYAF.

This clonotype was counted at least ten times. This chain joins TRBV18 and TRBJ1-5, with D maybe TRBD1 (6 bases). Germline CDR1 KGHSH, CDR2 LQKENI. This CDR3 spans 17 amino acids. V lost 0 bases and J lost 2, with 14 bases in between. DNA for the CDR3: TGTGCCAGCTCACCACCGGTCAGGACAGCGGGCAATCAGCCCCAGCATTTT. Translated, it gives CASSPPVRTAGNQPQHF.

This clonotype came up many times. The chain is built from TRBV7-2 and TRBJ1-5; D remains ambiguous. Germline-derived CDR1 and CDR2 are SGHTA and FQGNSA. The V gene lost 2 bases and the J gene lost 7 bases, with 15 bases spanning the gap. The CDR3 spans 15 residues. The DNA of the CDR3 is TGTGCCAGCAGCTTACCGGCGGGGATGGGACAGCCCCAGCATTTT. Residues: CASSLPAGMGQPQHF.

This clonotype was seen at least ten times. This chain connects TRBV6-6 to TRBJ2-3, with D tentatively TRBD1 or TRBD2 (7 bases each). V dropped 5 bases and J dropped 2 bases, with 14 bases sitting between them. Germline-derived CDR1 and CDR2 are MNHNY and SVGAGI (reference sequence). The CDR3 has 15 amino acids. The DNA for the CDR3 is TGTGCCAGCAGTCGACAGGGAGGGGACACAGATACGCAGTATTTT. Its translation: CASSRQGGDTDTQYF.

This clonotype was detected many times. CDR3 sequence reads: CSVWTGNEKLFF. The CDR3 DNA is TGCAGCGTTTGGACAGGGAATGAAAAACTGTTTTTT. J is TRBJ1-4 and V is TRBV29-1; 8 nucleotides agree with TRBD1. CDR1 is SQVTM and CDR2 is ANQGSEA in the germline V gene. The ends lost 5 bases at V and 5 bases at J; junction bases unmatched: 1. This CDR3 has 12 residues. Combining the CDR3 with reference TRBV29-1 and TRBJ1-4 gives the whole variable domain SAVISQKPSRDICQRGTSLTIQCQVDSQVTMMFWYRQQPGQSLTLIATANQGSEATYESGFVIDKFPISRPNLTFSTLTVSNMSPEDSSIYLCSVWTGNEKLFFGSGTQLSVL.

The table lists this clonotype with many counts. The chain is built from TRBV7-2 and TRBJ2-2, with a possible D match to TRBD1 (5 bases). V was clipped by 5 bases and J by 0 bases, with 13 bases between them. The CDR3 loop spans 16 amino acids. Germline loops: CDR1 SGHTA, CDR2 FQGNSA. The DNA for the CDR3 is TGTGCCAGCAGCCCGGACACCTTCGCGAACACCGGGGAGCTGTTTTTT. Its translation: CASSPDTFANTGELFF.

This clonotype showed up just a few times. The chain couples TRBV20-1 to TRBJ1-5; perhaps TRBD1 as D (6 bases). CDR3 length: 13 residues. V was trimmed by 0 bases and J by 5 bases, leaving 8 bases between them. Germline-derived CDR1 and CDR2 are DFQATT and SNEGSKA (reference sequence). The CDR3 region has the DNA TGCAGTGCTAGAGACAACAGGGATCAGCCCCAGCATTTT. It codes for CSARDNRDQPQHF.

This clonotype was found a few times. This may be a read error, as it is one base from a much larger clone. The J gene is TRBJ2-5, the V gene TRBV29-1; the D call may be TRBD1 or TRBD2 (5 bases each). The germline gives CDR1 SQVTM, CDR2 ANQGSEA. Trimming shortened V by 5 bases and J by 7 bases, and 26 bases separated the two germline ends. This CDR3 has 16 residues. The CDR3: CSVSGGEDGSGGTQYF. The DNA of the CDR3 is TGCAGCGTTTCTGGGGGTGAGGACGGGTCAGGAGGGACCCAGTACTTC.

This clonotype was seen at least ten times. The chain joins TRBV11-1 to TRBJ2-1; D ambiguous. V was shortened by 3 bases and J by 8 bases, with 8 bases between the two germline ends. The germline gives CDR1 SGHAT, CDR2 FQDESV (reference sequence). The CDR3 is 12 amino acids. The DNA for the CDR3 is TGTGCCAGCAGCTTTGCAGTAGATGAGCAGTTCTTC. Translating gives CASSFAVDEQFF.

Many counts were recorded for this clonotype. Since the CDR3 does not end with the conserved phenylalanine or tryptophan, this likely comes from a read error. V gene TRBV7-8 combines with J gene TRBJ1-5, with 9 bases matching TRBD1. The CDR3 contains 16 residues. After removal of 5 bases from V and 2 bases from J, the junction contained 7 bases not matched to a gene. Germline lookup yields CDR1 SGHVS and CDR2 FQNEAQ. CDR3 region: CASSPDRGDGNQPQHS. CDR3 bases: TGTGCCAGCAGCCCAGACAGGGGGGACGGCAATCAGCCCCAGCATTCT.

The chain combines TRBV7-9 with TRBJ2-7, with no clear D. The CDR3 covers 13 residues. Trimming removed 1 base from V and 3 bases from J, with 7 bases in between. The V gene's germline CDR1 is SEHNR and CDR2 FQNEAQ (reference sequence). In DNA form, the CDR3 reads TGTGCCAGCAGCTTAGTCGGCGGCTACGAGCAGTACTTC. Amino acid sequence: CASSLVGGYEQYF. Full variable domain (remainder filled in from reference TRBV7-9 and TRBJ2-7): DTGVSQNPRHKITKRGQNVTFRCDPISEHNRLYWYRQTLGQGPEFLTYFQNEAQLEKSRLLSDRFSAERPKGSFSTLEIQRTEQGDSAMYLCASSLVGGYEQYFGPGTRLTVT.

This clonotype appeared many times. The chain combines TRBV4-2 with TRBJ2-5, with 9 nucleotides matching TRBD2. The CDR3 is made up of 15 amino acids. After removal of 3 bases from V and 0 bases from J, the junction contained 2 bases not matched to a gene. Per the germline V gene, CDR1 is LGHNA and CDR2 is YNFKEQ. The CDR3 loop reads CASSQTSGNQETQYF. CDR3 coding DNA: TGTGCCAGCAGCCAGACTAGCGGAAACCAAGAGACCCAGTACTTC.

This clonotype was counted only a few times. Just one base apart from a much larger clone, this may be a read error. The chain employs TRBV4-1 and TRBJ2-2; weak D call: TRBD1 (6 bases). CDR3 length: 15 amino acids. CDR1 and CDR2 (germline): MGHRA, YSYEKL. The CDR3 region is CASSPQRGKTGELSF. The CDR3 coding sequence is TGCGCCAGCAGCCCCCAAAGGGGGAAAACCGGGGAGCTGTCTTTT.

Ten or more counts support this clonotype. The chain employs TRBV12-3 or TRBV12-4 and TRBJ1-1; a weak D match, TRBD1 (6 bases). The CDR3 runs 16 residues. V dropped 5 bases and J dropped 0 bases, with 16 bases sitting between them. CDR3 loop: CASSQTGRGLNTEAFF. The CDR3 DNA sequence: TGTGCCAGCAGTCAAACAGGGAGGGGGTTGAACACTGAAGCTTTCTTT.